The rows below give T cell receptor beta chains drawn from one sample of a study of cytomegalovirus exposure and HLA in healthy donors. Assay: immunoSEQ multiplex PCR; the TCRdb copy retains only in-frame clones and omits some. The data show about 110,000 clones, approximately 96% seen once. Sequenced material: PBMCs. The receptors were gathered from a woman aged 18-35 years in good health and CMV-seronegative. Both conserved end residues are trimmed from each CDR3. The order of the fields is D gene, V gene, CDR3 protein. D genes are given only for firm matches.

TRBD2 TRBV10-3 ATHGLAGVNTQY
NA TRBV2 ASSRENYLGYEQY
TRBD2 TRBV7-2 ASSLGSGGLQETQY
TRBD1 TRBV11-3 ASSRTGDGYT
NA TRBV7-3 ASSLSNTGELF
TRBD1 TRBV9 ASSSPFGLGQALDTQY
TRBD2 TRBV6-1 ASSVVAGGNNEQF
NA TRBV7-3 ASSPGGGGTDTQY
TRBD2 TRBV5-1 ASSLVASGAETQY
TRBD2 TRBV11-2 ASSLDLAGGSYEQY
NA TRBV5-1 ASSSGQSSYNEQF
TRBD2 TRBV9 ASSVGGAGGQETQY
TRBD1 TRBV5-1 ASSLGTGQQETQY
TRBD1 TRBV5-6 ASRQSGTGTAKLF
NA TRBV27 ASSWGVGLLYTQY
TRBD2 TRBV27 ASSLSGLAGTVGETQY
TRBD1 TRBV4-1 ASSQGDRLTYNSPLH
TRBD1 TRBV19 ASSTHPGTEINSPLH
NA TRBV9 ASSVGVRTMVFGNQPQH
TRBD1 TRBV4-2 ASSGDRSNEKLF
TRBD1 TRBV19 ASRTGAQPQH
TRBD1 TRBV5-4 ASSQGGQAYEQY
NA TRBV7-2 ASSSPWGQPRVTQY